This TCR beta chain stems from a study of blood T cell repertoires in COVID-19. At the level of the study: Samples of COVID-19 (acute and convalescent) were obtained from the United States, Italy and Spain.

Study processing details: Amplified reference gene primers provided the basis for estimating nucleated cell counts. The data were produced by immunoSEQ multiplex PCR, yet TCRdb's version contains in-frame clones alone and is incomplete. Clone size and V and J calls were adopted from that table, with D and trimming inferred from the DNA. This table holds roughly 260,000 clones, about 90% found once. From germline, CDR1 is PRHDT and CDR2 FYEKMQ (reference sequence). V gave up 2 bases and J gave up 1 base; unmatched junction bases: 2. The CDR3 has 15 residues. Recruitment covered about 25 US areas and drew participants whose ages spanned roughly 18 to 100 years. Cohort 3 donors were reported recovered after two negative PCRs, clearance, or symptom resolution. The sample holds one count of this clone.

This receptor was taken from a woman aged 18-29 years who had recovered from COVID-19. The V call is TRBV13, the J call TRBJ1-1; 9 bases map to TRBD1. The sample comprised PBMCs or T cells enriched from blood (not recorded which). Here the CDR3 reads CASSLLTGGNTEAFF. The CDR3, as DNA: TGTGCCAGCAGCTTATTGACAGGGGGGAACACTGAAGCTTTCTTT.